This TCR beta chain was retrieved from a study of CD4 and CD8 cells across lung adenocarcinoma regions. This clonotype was counted many times. V shed 2 bases and J 5 bases; nucleotides not matched to a gene: 8. Germline CDR1 is MNHEY and CDR2 is SVGEGT. The length of the CDR3 is 17 residues. Localized lung adenocarcinoma, a non-small cell lung cancer, affected the donors. From the PCR reads, TCRdb called clonotypes with MiXCR, one entry per CDR3 protein. The top ten clones hold about 45% of a sample with approximately 25,000 distinct CDR3 sequences, 53% of them seen once. Sequencing used CD8+ T cells from the center of a lung tumor. This chain uses TRBV6-2 or TRBV6-3 with TRBJ2-1; 11 bases are shared with TRBD2. The sequence came from a male donor with lung adenocarcinoma. The CD4 and CD8 labels of this study may be unreliable. CDR3 loop: CASSYRTGTSGHNEQFF. The CDR3 DNA follows: TGTGCCAGCAGTTACCGCACCGGGACTAGCGGCCACAATGAGCAGTTCTTC.